This T cell receptor beta chain was found in a study of T cells after yellow fever vaccination. General study results and limits: One caveat is that FACS-sorted repertoires could contain abundant clonotypes contaminating from the bulk population. Reappearance after the booster was observed for most primary-vaccination clones (about 97% CD4, almost 90% CD8).

TCRdb recomputed calls from the 5' RACE reads with MiXCR, one row per CDR3 protein. The profile shows some 350,000 distinct CDR3 sequences, approximately 3.9% of them singletons. At least ten counts were recorded for this clonotype. Its cognate antigen is unknown. The CDR3 extends over 16 amino acids. Germline V CDR1 and CDR2: LNHNV, YYDKDF (reference sequence). Trimming took 0 bases from V and 5 from J; bases not matched to a gene: 9. The input for sequencing was PBMCs, taken 5 days after the yellow fever booster vaccination. V is TRBV15 and J is TRBJ1-1; TRBD1 matches at 7 bases. The TCR was taken from a man aged 18-30 years who received the YFV17D yellow fever vaccine. This CDR3 is CATSREVGGWGTEAFF. CDR3 DNA: TGTGCCACCAGCAGAGAAGTAGGGGGCTGGGGGACTGAAGCTTTCTTT.